A selection of T cell receptor beta chains follows, all from one sample in a study of blood T cell repertoires in COVID-19. Using immunoSEQ multiplex PCR, the repertoire was profiled, and TCRdb retains in-frame clones only, with some absent. This table has just over 80,000 clones, approximately 81% appearing once. The sequenced sample consisted of peripheral blood. All receptors come from a man older than 75 with acute or convalescent COVID-19. CDR3s include the opening cysteine and the closing phenylalanine or tryptophan. D genes are given only for firm matches. Expanded clones are given a class, and other clones once, few, many or no size at all.

D,V,J,size,DNA,CDR3
TRBD2,TRBV5-1,TRBJ2-7,once,TGCGCCAGCAGCTTGACCGGGACTAGCGCCGAGCAGTACTTC,CASSLTGTSAEQYF
.,TRBV11-2,TRBJ2-3,.,TGTGCCAGCAGCTCGAAAGCAGGGGGGAGCACAGATACGCAGTATTTT,CASSSKAGGSTDTQYF
TRBD1,TRBV6-5,TRBJ2-2,.,TGTGCCAGCAGTTCCCCCGGGACAGCGAACACCGGGGAGCTGTTTTTT,CASSSPGTANTGELFF
.,TRBV3-1/TRBV3-2,TRBJ2-3,.,TGTGCCAGCAGCCTGGAGGCTGAGACAGATACGCAGTATTTT,CASSLEAETDTQYF
.,TRBV10-3,TRBJ2-7,.,TGTGCCATCAGTGAGAGCTCAGGGCGCCTCTCCTACGAGCAGTACTTC,CAISESSGRLSYEQYF
.,TRBV5-1,TRBJ1-6,.,TGCGCCAGCAGACACGACAGTAATTCACCCCTCCACTTT,CASRHDSNSPLHF
TRBD2,TRBV5-1,TRBJ2-1,once,TGCGCCAGCAGCTTGGAGGAAGCGGGAAGCAATGAGCAGTTCTTC,CASSLEEAGSNEQFF
TRBD2,TRBV25-1,TRBJ2-3,.,TGTGCCAGCAGTCGGCTAGCGGTTAGCACAGATACGCAGTATTTT,CASSRLAVSTDTQYF
TRBD1,TRBV6-5,TRBJ2-3,.,TGTGCCAGCAGCTTACAGGGGGTCGCAGATACGCAGTATTTT,CASSLQGVADTQYF
.,TRBV6-5,TRBJ1-1,.,TGTGCCAGCAGAGCAGGGCGGACTGAAGCTTTCTTT,CASRAGRTEAFF
.,TRBV18,TRBJ2-6,once,TGTGCCAGCTCACCACGAGGGCAAGGGGCCAACGTCCTGACTTTC,CASSPRGQGANVLTF
.,TRBV30,TRBJ1-2,.,TGTGCCTGGATCACCGAAGAAAACAGGGCGACTAACTATGGCTACACCTTC,CAWITEENRATNYGYTF
.,TRBV5-5,TRBJ1-2,.,TGTGCCAGCAGCGGAAGGACAGTCAGGGTTGGCTACACCTTC,CASSGRTVRVGYTF
.,TRBV19,TRBJ1-1,few,TGTGCCAGTAGTATGGAGGGTAAGATTACAAGGAACACTGAAGCTTTCTTT,CASSMEGKITRNTEAFF
.,TRBV18,TRBJ2-7,.,TGTGCCAGCTCACCACCAACATTCTACGAGCAGTACTTC,CASSPPTFYEQYF
.,TRBV29-1,TRBJ2-2,.,TGCAGCGTCGGCGCCAAGGGGATTGGCACCGGGGAGCTGTTTTTT,CSVGAKGIGTGELFF
.,TRBV18,TRBJ1-1,.,TGTGCCAGCTCACCACTGTCATTCCTGAACACTGAAGCTTTCTTT,CASSPLSFLNTEAFF
.,TRBV30,TRBJ1-1,.,TGTGCCTGGAGTGTACAGGATGGTACTGAAGCTTTCTTT,CAWSVQDGTEAFF
.,TRBV11-2,TRBJ2-5,.,TGTGCCAGCAGCCCCTCGTTCGAGGAGACCCAGTACTTC,CASSPSFEETQYF
.,TRBV2,TRBJ2-7,.,TGTGCCAGCAGTGAAAGGGTGGGGCAGCCCTCCTACGAGCAGTACTTC,CASSERVGQPSYEQYF
TRBD1,TRBV7-8,TRBJ1-4,.,TGTGCCAGCAGCTCGCGACAGGGAACTAATGAAAAACTGTTTTTT,CASSSRQGTNEKLFF
TRBD1,TRBV7-9,TRBJ1-4,.,TGTGCCAGCAGCGTAGCCCAGGGGGCAAATGAAAAACTGTTTTTT,CASSVAQGANEKLFF
TRBD1,TRBV20-1,TRBJ1-1,.,TGCAGTGCTAGTAAGGACAGGGGGCCTGTGAACACTGAAGCTTTCTTT,CSASKDRGPVNTEAFF
TRBD1,TRBV18,TRBJ1-5,once,TGTGCCAGCTCACCCCCGCAGGGGGCAGGTCAGCCCCAGCATTTT,CASSPPQGAGQPQHF
.,TRBV24-1,TRBJ2-3,.,TGTGCCACCAGTGATTTACCGCGGGGAGCTAGCACAGATACGCAGTATTTT,CATSDLPRGASTDTQYF
.,TRBV28,TRBJ2-1,.,TGTGCCAGCAGTTTCCAGTACAATGAGCAGTTCTTC,CASSFQYNEQFF
TRBD1,TRBV25-1,TRBJ1-5,.,TGTGCCAGCGGGGGACAGGGGCAATTAAGTCAGCCCCAGCATTTT,CASGGQGQLSQPQHF
.,TRBV28,TRBJ1-2,once,TGTGCCAGCGGCACAGACGCCTATGGCTACACCTTC,CASGTDAYGYTF
TRBD1,TRBV6-6,TRBJ2-1,few,TGTGCCAGCAGCGACAGGGGCGCAGGTAGGAATGAGCAGTTCTTC,CASSDRGAGRNEQFF
.,TRBV19,TRBJ1-5,.,TGTGCCAGTAGTGATACAAGATACCGGGGGCAGCCCCAGCATTTT,CASSDTRYRGQPQHF
TRBD1,TRBV2,TRBJ1-5,once,TGTGCCAGCAAAGAGGGGACAGCGATAAATCAGCCCCAGCATTTT,CASKEGTAINQPQHF
TRBD1,TRBV6-5,TRBJ1-4,.,TGTGCCAGCAGTTATCTGGACAGGGTGAACGAAAAACTGTTTTTT,CASSYLDRVNEKLFF
TRBD2,TRBV18,TRBJ2-7,.,TGTGCCAGCTCACCGGGACTAGCGGGAGCCTACGAGCAGTACTTC,CASSPGLAGAYEQYF
.,TRBV5-1,TRBJ1-3,.,TGCGCCAGCAGCTTGGTAGCTTCTGGAAACACCATATATTTT,CASSLVASGNTIYF
.,TRBV11-3,TRBJ2-3,.,TGTGCCAGCAGCTCCCTCAGGGGAACCACAGATACGCAGTATTTT,CASSSLRGTTDTQYF
TRBD2,TRBV7-9,TRBJ2-1,once,TGTGCCAGCAGCTTAAGGACTAGCGGGAGGAATGAGCAGTTCTTC,CASSLRTSGRNEQFF
.,TRBV28,TRBJ1-1,.,TGTGCCAGCAGTTTAGGGCAGGGGTACACTGAAGCTTTCTTT,CASSLGQGYTEAFF
.,TRBV7-9,TRBJ2-3,.,TGTGCCAGCAGCTTAGGGCAGGGGGGAACAGATACGCAGTATTTT,CASSLGQGGTDTQYF
.,TRBV4-3,TRBJ1-4,.,TGCGCCAGCAGCCAAGACAAGATAGCAAACGAAAAACTGTTTTTT,CASSQDKIANEKLFF
.,TRBV4-3,TRBJ2-7,.,TGCGCCAGCAGCCTCTCCAGCGGGCCCCCCTACGAGCAGTACTTC,CASSLSSGPPYEQYF
TRBD2,TRBV7-2,TRBJ2-4,.,TGTGCCAGCAGCTCGTCGGGACTAGCGGGACTAACTCAGTACTTC,CASSSSGLAGLTQYF